The 30 T cell receptor beta chains below were found in one sample sequenced in a study of blood T cell repertoires in COVID-19. The data were produced by immunoSEQ multiplex PCR, yet TCRdb's version contains in-frame clones alone and is incomplete. The top ten clones hold approximately 8.9% of a sample with 55,000 to 80,000 clones, 89% of them seen once. Sequencing was performed on peripheral blood. These receptors came from a man at least 80 years old with acute or convalescent COVID-19.

J is TRBJ2-1 and V is TRBV19; no clear D gene. Trimming shortened V by 7 bases and J by 5 bases, and 18 bases separated the two germline ends. In germline, CDR1 is LNHDA, CDR2 SQIVND (reference sequence). The CDR3 consists of 15 residues. The CDR3 coding sequence is TGTGCCAGTACCCCCAGGCGTGAGAATGACAATGAGCAGTTCTTC. Its translation is CASTPRRENDNEQFF.

The rearrangement joins TRBV20-1 to TRBJ2-1; 9 nucleotides align to TRBD2. CDR1 DFQATT and CDR2 SNEGSKA come from the germline V gene (reference sequence). The V gene end was trimmed by 3 bases and the J gene end by 6 bases; junction bases not matched to a gene: 6. The CDR3 loop spans 14 amino acids. CDR3 bases: TGCAGTGCTAGTGGACTAGCGCCAAGCAATGAGCAGTTCTTC. Its protein product is CSASGLAPSNEQFF.

The genes are TRBV3-1 (or the pseudogene TRBV3-2) and TRBJ1-5; D perhaps matches TRBD1 (6 bases). Germline V gene lookup returns CDR1 LGHDT and CDR2 YNNKEL (reference sequence). V lost 3 bases and J lost 4, with 10 bases in between. CDR3 length equals 14 residues. The chain's CDR3 is CASSHGQSNQPQHF. CDR3 nucleotides: TGTGCCAGCAGCCACGGACAGAGTAATCAGCCCCAGCATTTT.

The rearrangement links TRBV10-1 to TRBJ2-3; 8 nucleotides match TRBD1. This CDR3 is built from 16 residues. Germline CDR1 WNHNN, CDR2 SYGVQD (reference sequence). V trimming: 5 bases; J trimming: 3 bases; junction bases outside the gene matches: 10. CDR3 DNA sequence: TGCGCCAGCAGTCCGGGTGTGGACAGGGTGACAGATACGCAGTATTTT. This codes for CASSPGVDRVTDTQYF.

The V call is TRBV6-1, the J call TRBJ2-2, with a possible D match to TRBD1 (5 bases). V was pared by 2 bases and J by 4 bases, with 8 bases between. Looked up from germline, CDR1 is MNHNS and CDR2 is SASEGT. This CDR3 is 14 amino acids long. This CDR3 is CASSEQGGTGELFF. DNA of the CDR3: TGTGCCAGCAGTGAACAGGGCGGCACCGGGGAGCTGTTTTTT.

The gene calls are TRBV18 and TRBJ1-2; TRBD1 is a possible D gene (5 bases). The CDR3 contains 14 residues. The germline V and J ends were trimmed by 3 bases and 0 bases, with 8 bases remaining between them. The V gene's germline CDR1 is KGHSH and CDR2 LQKENI. CDR3 region: CASSPTEANYGYTF. CDR3 nucleotide sequence: TGTGCCAGCTCACCGACAGAAGCTAACTATGGCTACACCTTC.

The chain has TRBV30 and TRBJ2-1, with D hard to call. V gave up 4 bases and J gave up 6 bases, with 7 bases separating them. Germline V gene lookup returns CDR1 GTSNPN and CDR2 SVGIG (reference sequence). This CDR3 contains 11 residues. The CDR3 reads CAWNAVNEQFF. CDR3 nucleotide sequence: TGTGCCTGGAACGCAGTCAATGAGCAGTTCTTC.

This clone was counted only a few times. This chain links TRBV5-4 with TRBJ2-4; 7 bases are a match to TRBD1. V gave up 5 bases and J gave up 5 bases; unmatched junction bases: 4. From germline, CDR1 is SGHNT and CDR2 YYREEE (reference sequence). This CDR3 spans 13 amino acids. The CDR3 sequence: CASSSGTENIQYF. DNA for the CDR3: TGTGCCAGCAGTTCCGGGACAGAAAACATTCAGTACTTC.

This chain uses TRBV4-1 with TRBJ2-1; 8 nucleotides match TRBD1. This CDR3 contains 14 residues. Per the germline V gene, CDR1 is MGHRA and CDR2 is YSYEKL. Unmatched junction bases numbered 1, after V lost 0 bases and J lost 6 bases. The chain's CDR3 is CASSQDTGGNEQFF. The CDR3 DNA reads as TGCGCCAGCAGCCAAGATACAGGGGGCAATGAGCAGTTCTTC.

This clone has just a few counts. V gene TRBV29-1 combines with J gene TRBJ2-7; 11 positions agree with TRBD2. The germline CDR1 and CDR2 sequences are SQVTM and ANQGSEA. J was trimmed by 3 bases and V by 4 bases; bases with no gene match: 5. The CDR3 sequence is 14 residues long. CDR3 region: CSVVPTSGVYEQYF. The CDR3 DNA follows: TGCAGCGTTGTCCCGACTAGCGGGGTCTACGAGCAGTACTTC.

This chain uses TRBV5-5 with TRBJ1-1; D uncertain. The CDR3 consists of 15 residues. The germline V and J ends were trimmed by 0 bases and 3 bases, with 12 bases remaining between them. The germline V gene has CDR1 SGHKS and CDR2 YYEKEE (reference sequence). The CDR3 protein is CASSLAPTRDTEAFF. The CDR3 DNA follows: TGTGCCAGCAGCTTGGCCCCCACCCGGGACACTGAAGCTTTCTTT.

The rearrangement links TRBV5-6 to TRBJ1-1; 7 nucleotides agree with TRBD1. This CDR3 comprises 13 residues. V lost 2 bases and J lost 7; bases outside the gene matches: 5. Germline CDR1 SGHDT, CDR2 YYEEEE. Written as DNA, the CDR3 is TGTGCCAGCAGCTTAGGCCGGGACAGTGAAGCTTTCTTT. It codes for CASSLGRDSEAFF.

V and J are TRBV29-1 and TRBJ1-3; 8 bases agree with TRBD1. Germline V lookup: CDR1 SQVTM, CDR2 ANQGSEA. V was clipped by 6 bases and J by 4 bases; unmatched bases: 11. The CDR3 sequence is 15 residues long. This CDR3 reads CSVAMTGAGGNTIYF. The CDR3 nucleotides read TGCAGCGTGGCTATGACAGGGGCGGGGGGAAACACCATATATTTT.

The chain combines TRBV2 with TRBJ1-2; TRBD1 agrees at 10 bases. V trimming: 6 bases; J trimming: 4 bases; junction bases outside the gene matches: 8. The CDR3 runs 15 residues. The germline gives CDR1 SNHLY, CDR2 FYNNEI. The CDR3 loop reads CASRAETGGGYGYTF. CDR3 DNA sequence: TGTGCCAGCAGGGCCGAGACAGGGGGCGGCTATGGCTACACCTTC.

The chain is built from TRBV18 and TRBJ2-3; 9 bases are a match to TRBD1. Germline V gene lookup returns CDR1 KGHSH and CDR2 LQKENI. CDR3 size: 16 residues. Trimming took 2 bases from V and 1 from J; bases not matched to a gene: 4. The CDR3 loop reads CASSPSTGGGTDTQYF. CDR3 nucleotide sequence: TGTGCCAGCTCACCATCAACAGGGGGCGGCACAGATACGCAGTATTTT. Using reference TRBV18 and TRBJ2-3 for the parts outside the CDR3, the full variable domain is NAGVMQNPRHLVRRRGQEARLRCSPMKGHSHVYWYRQLPEEGLKFMVYLQKENIIDESGMPKERFSAEFPKEGPSILRIQQVVRGDSAAYFCASSPSTGGGTDTQYFGPGTRLTVL.

The chain links TRBV5-1 to TRBJ2-3; perhaps TRBD2 as D (6 bases). This CDR3 contains 16 residues. CDR1 and CDR2 from the germline V gene are SGHRS and YFSETQ. The germline V and J ends were trimmed by 2 bases and 0 bases, with 13 bases remaining between them. CDR3 sequence: CASSLGGAFSTDTQYF. In DNA form, the CDR3 reads TGCGCCAGCAGCTTAGGCGGGGCCTTTAGCACAGATACGCAGTATTTT.

Comments on this clone: The junction departs from germline at one end; a sequencing error may be responsible. The chain employs TRBV4-1 and TRBJ2-7; D uncertain. The CDR3 is 9 residues long. Germline CDR1 MGHRA, CDR2 YSYEKL. CDR3 nucleotides: TGCGCCAGCAGCCAAGTGGCCCCATTC. Translating it yields CASSQVAPF.

The rearrangement joins TRBV24-1 to TRBJ1-5, with D possibly matching TRBD1 (5 bases). There are 14 residues in the CDR3. The germline gives CDR1 KGHDR, CDR2 SFDVKD. V lost 4 bases to trimming and J lost 7 bases, with 13 bases between them. The CDR3 sequence: CATSDPGVRQPQHF. The CDR3 DNA reads TGTGCCACCAGTGACCCGGGGGTGAGACAGCCCCAGCATTTT.

This clone was seen just once. This chain connects TRBV28 to TRBJ1-1; D not certain. Germline V gene data show CDR1 as MDHEN and CDR2 as SYDVKM. Trimming stripped 8 bases from V and 1 base from J, with 5 bases between. CDR3 size: 11 residues. CDR3 residues: CASQWNTEAFF. The CDR3 DNA follows: TGTGCCAGCCAATGGAACACTGAAGCTTTCTTT.

This chain joins TRBV5-4 and TRBJ2-7; 11 positions agree with TRBD2. V was clipped by 5 bases and J by 3 bases; unmatched bases: 10. CDR1 is SGHNT, CDR2 YYREEE, per germline (reference sequence). The CDR3 loop spans 16 amino acids. The CDR3 sequence is CASRPAPGTSGYEQYF. The CDR3 DNA follows: TGTGCCAGCAGACCGGCCCCCGGGACTAGCGGCTACGAGCAGTACTTC.

The chain has TRBV19 and TRBJ1-2; D gene ambiguous. Germline CDR1 is LNHDA and CDR2 is SQIVND (reference sequence). This CDR3 region has 14 residues. V lost 7 bases and J 4 bases, leaving 16 bases between the germline ends. The CDR3 is CASNSQASSYGYTF. The CDR3 DNA sequence: TGTGCCAGTAACAGCCAGGCCTCCTCCTATGGCTACACCTTC. The full variable domain, with the rest looked up from reference TRBV19 and TRBJ1-2, is DGGITQSPKYLFRKEGQNVTLSCEQNLNHDAMYWYRQDPGQGLRLIYYSQIVNDFQKGDIAEGYSVSREKKESFPLTVTSAQKNPTAFYLCASNSQASSYGYTFGSGTRLTVV.

The V and J genes are TRBV18 and TRBJ1-1; 8 nucleotides match TRBD1. V dropped 6 bases and J dropped 4; count of bases not matched to a gene: 4. This CDR3 comprises 13 residues. Looked up from germline, CDR1 is KGHSH and CDR2 is LQKENI. This CDR3 reads CASSQTGGTEAFF. CDR3 DNA: TGTGCCAGCTCCCAAACAGGGGGCACTGAAGCTTTCTTT.

This chain uses TRBV19 with TRBJ1-4; perhaps TRBD1 as D (6 bases). Germline V gene lookup returns CDR1 LNHDA and CDR2 SQIVND (reference sequence). Trimming took off 7 bases at V and 3 bases at J, with 12 bases between the two ends. There are 14 residues in the CDR3. CDR3 amino acids: CASIQQGPNEKLFF. The CDR3 DNA reads TGTGCCAGTATTCAGCAGGGGCCTAATGAAAAACTGTTTTTT.

V gene TRBV12-3 or TRBV12-4 combines with J gene TRBJ1-2, with 8 positions matching TRBD1. After removal of 0 bases from V and 12 bases from J, the junction contained 3 bases not matched to a gene. The CDR3 extends over 12 amino acids. This CDR3 is CASSLAGDRNTF. The CDR3 DNA follows: TGTGCCAGCAGTTTAGCGGGGGACAGGAACACCTTC.

This clone was seen more than once but under ten times. The chain combines TRBV3-1 (or the pseudogene TRBV3-2) with TRBJ1-1; perhaps TRBD1 as D (5 bases). This CDR3 region has 14 residues. Germline values: CDR1 LGHDT, CDR2 YNNKEL (reference sequence). V was pared by 2 bases and J by 4 bases, with 11 bases between. Written as DNA, the CDR3 is TGTGCCAGCAGCCAATCCGGAGGGGCCACTGAAGCTTTCTTT. Translated: CASSQSGGATEAFF.

This clone was detected only a few times. The chain is built from TRBV11-2 and TRBJ1-1; D not certain. The CDR3 length is 14 residues. CDR1 is SGHAT and CDR2 is FQNNGV in the germline V gene. V was cut by 4 bases and J by 0 bases, with 9 bases left in between. For the CDR3, the DNA is TGTGCCAGCAGCTCGCAACAGCTGAACACTGAAGCTTTCTTT. Its translation is CASSSQQLNTEAFF.

This rearrangement joins TRBV7-6 to TRBJ2-5; TRBD2 aligns across 7 bases. Germline V gene data show CDR1 as SGHVS and CDR2 as FNYEAQ. The CDR3 loop spans 16 amino acids. V shed 3 bases, J shed 5 bases, and the junction held 12 bases outside the gene matches. The CDR3 protein is CASSLMASGRRETQYF. The CDR3 nucleotides read TGTGCCAGCAGCTTGATGGCTAGCGGCCGACGTGAGACCCAGTACTTC.

The chain links TRBV6-1 to TRBJ1-2; 7 nucleotides match TRBD1. Germline lookup yields CDR1 MNHNS and CDR2 SASEGT. The CDR3 is 14 amino acids. V trimming: 3 bases; J trimming: 3 bases; junction bases outside the gene matches: 4. As DNA, the CDR3 is TGTGCCAGCAGTGACATGCAGGGGGACTATGGCTACACCTTC. Protein: CASSDMQGDYGYTF.

The chain carries TRBV9 and TRBJ2-2, with a weak D call TRBD1 (7 bases). CDR1 and CDR2 (germline): SGDLS, YYNGEE. V was cut by 2 bases and J by 5 bases, with 13 bases left in between. The CDR3 loop spans 15 amino acids. The CDR3 reads CASSVQGGGTGELFF. For the CDR3, the DNA is TGTGCCAGCAGCGTTCAGGGGGGAGGTACCGGGGAGCTGTTTTTT.

This chain uses TRBV6-5 with TRBJ2-7; D gene unclear. The CDR3 is made up of 12 amino acids. The V end lost 4 bases, the J end lost 0 bases, and 4 bases lay between the germline ends. Germline-derived CDR1 and CDR2 are MNHEY and SVGAGI. Written as DNA, the CDR3 is TGTGCCAGCAGTTCAGGCTCCTACGAGCAGTACTTC. It is translated as CASSSGSYEQYF.